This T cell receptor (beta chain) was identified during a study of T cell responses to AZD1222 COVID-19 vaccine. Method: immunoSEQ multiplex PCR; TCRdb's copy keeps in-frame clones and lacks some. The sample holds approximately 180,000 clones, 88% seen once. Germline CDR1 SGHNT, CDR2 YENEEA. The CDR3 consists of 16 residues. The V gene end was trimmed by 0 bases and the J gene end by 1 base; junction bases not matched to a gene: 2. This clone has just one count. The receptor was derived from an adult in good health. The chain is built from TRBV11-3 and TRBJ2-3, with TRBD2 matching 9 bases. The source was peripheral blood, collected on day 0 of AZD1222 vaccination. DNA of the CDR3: TGTGCCAGCAGCTTAGAGGCTAGCGGGGGCACAGATACGCAGTATTTT. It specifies CASSLEASGGTDTQYF.